This T cell receptor (beta chain) was profiled in a study of shared clonotypes between healthy human individuals. V lost 3 bases, J lost 4 bases, and 13 bases lay in between. This CDR3 is 15 amino acids long. Germline V lookup: CDR1 KGHSH, CDR2 LQKENI. An assay was performed, and its level was deep. Using roughly 180 ng DNA, some 30,000 T cell genomes, the sorted-subset replicate PCRs were run. Profiling relied on immunoSEQ multiplex PCR, and the TCRdb table lists in-frame clones only, not all of them. This sample has 1 million to 1.3 million clones, with approximately 80% found just once. This clone was counted a few times. As yet, its antigen is unknown. Other DNA sequences in this specimen translate into the identical CDR3. Study-level results: Non-shared clonotypes had lower generation probabilities than clonotypes shared by all four sorted-subset donors. There were few donors, and this limited the genetic and exposure-history diversity represented.

The source of this sequence is a man aged 18 to 30 in good health. Some clones in this sample may be carry-over from other donors' samples. The sequencing sample was made of memory CD4+ T cells from PBMCs. Subset described: CD45RA-negative fraction. This chain connects TRBV18 to TRBJ1-3, with no clear D. CDR3 loop: CASSPPARAGNTIYF. CDR3 in DNA: TGTGCCAGCTCACCCCCCGCGAGGGCAGGAAACACCATATATTTT.